Listed here are 8 T cell receptor beta chains from one sample, sequenced in a study of cytomegalovirus exposure and HLA in healthy donors. With 60 Vbeta and 13 Jbeta primers, the PCR was carried out. Sequenced by immunoSEQ multiplex PCR; TCRdb stores in-frame clones only, minus some. The sample has 150,000 to 200,000 clones, about four fifths seen once. The specimen sequenced was PBMCs. These receptors all stem from a man in his forties or fifties in good health and CMV-seropositive.

V usage is TRBV7-9 and J usage is TRBJ1-6, with D possibly being TRBD1 (5 bases). Germline V gene lookup returns CDR1 SEHNR and CDR2 FQNEAQ (reference sequence). V was cut by 3 bases and J by 6 bases, with 9 bases left in between. This CDR3 is built from 14 residues. The CDR3 protein is CASSLGQLNSPLHF. The CDR3, as DNA: TGTGCCAGCAGCTTGGGGCAGCTTAATTCACCCCTCCACTTT.

With respect to this clone: Different DNA sequences within this sample yield the same CDR3. J is TRBJ1-5 and V is TRBV15, with D maybe TRBD1 (5 bases). The CDR3 consists of 14 residues. Deletions cut 0 bases from V and 2 bases from J, with 5 bases between. The germline gives CDR1 LNHNV, CDR2 YYDKDF (reference sequence). CDR3 sequence: CATSRDRGNQPQHF. CDR3 in DNA: TGTGCCACCAGCAGAGACAGGGGCAATCAGCCCCAGCATTTT. Looking up the rest from reference TRBV15 and TRBJ1-5 gives the full variable domain: DAMVIQNPRYQVTQFGKPVTLSCSQTLNHNVMYWYQQKSSQAPKLLFHYYDKDFNNEADTPDNFQSRRPNTSFCFLDIRSPGLGDTAMYLCATSRDRGNQPQHFGDGTRLSIL.

The chain links TRBV9 to TRBJ2-3; TRBD2 is a possible D gene (6 bases). From germline, CDR1 is SGDLS and CDR2 YYNGEE. Trimming removed 3 bases at V and 4 bases at J, with 12 bases between. There are 14 residues in the CDR3. CDR3 sequence (DNA): TGTGCCAGCAGCGGGGGGGAACGTTCAGATACGCAGTATTTT. This sequence encodes CASSGGERSDTQYF.

This clone came up once. V is TRBV4-2 and J is TRBJ1-5; D is ambiguous. The ends were cut back, 1 base at V and 11 bases at J, with 15 bases in the middle. Germline CDR1 and CDR2: LGHNA and YNFKEQ. This CDR3 has 14 amino acids. CDR3 region: CASSQGSVQEAQHF. The CDR3 DNA follows: TGTGCCAGCAGCCAAGGGTCGGTGCAAGAGGCCCAGCATTTT.

The chain recombines TRBV27 with TRBJ2-1; a weak D match, TRBD2 (6 bases). The CDR3 is 14 residues long. CDR1 is MNHEY and CDR2 is SMNVEV in the germline V gene (reference sequence). V was shortened by 3 bases and J by 5 bases, with 11 bases between the two germline ends. DNA for the CDR3: TGTGCCAGCAGTTTCCGGGACTTTAACAATGAGCAGTTCTTC. Protein: CASSFRDFNNEQFF.

This clone showed up just a few times. The genes are TRBV30 and TRBJ2-1; TRBD2 matches 8 bases. J was trimmed by 1 base and V by 5 bases; bases with no gene match: 7. The CDR3 has 15 amino acids. The germline CDR1 and CDR2 sequences are GTSNPN and SVGIG (reference sequence). The CDR3 here is CAWDRGGQSYNEQFF. The CDR3 nucleotides are TGTGCCTGGGACCGGGGGGGCCAGTCCTACAATGAGCAGTTCTTC.

This chain connects TRBV15 to TRBJ1-1; 7 positions match TRBD1. The CDR3 totals 17 residues. The V gene's germline CDR1 is LNHNV and CDR2 YYDKDF (reference sequence). J lost 4 bases, V lost 0 bases, and 11 bases had no gene match. CDR3 sequence reads: CATSRDSPDRVSTEAFF. The CDR3 bases are TGTGCCACCAGCAGAGATTCTCCCGACAGGGTGAGCACTGAAGCTTTCTTT. The full variable domain, with the rest looked up from reference TRBV15 and TRBJ1-1, is DAMVIQNPRYQVTQFGKPVTLSCSQTLNHNVMYWYQQKSSQAPKLLFHYYDKDFNNEADTPDNFQSRRPNTSFCFLDIRSPGLGDTAMYLCATSRDSPDRVSTEAFFGQGTRLTVV.

This chain joins TRBV18 and TRBJ1-1; no definite D call. The CDR3 has 15 amino acids. Trimming left V 2 bases short and J 0 bases short, with 10 bases between. Germline CDR1 and CDR2: KGHSH and LQKENI. The CDR3 loop reads CASSPSRGMNTEAFF. CDR3 in DNA: TGTGCCAGCTCACCATCGAGAGGAATGAACACTGAAGCTTTCTTT.